The rows below give T cell receptor beta chains drawn from one sample of a study of cytomegalovirus exposure and HLA in healthy donors. Only in-frame clones appear in the TCRdb table, and some are missing; sequencing was by immunoSEQ multiplex PCR. The sample holds some 180,000 clones, 77% seen once. What was sequenced was PBMCs. The source of these receptors is a woman aged 60 to 75 in good health and CMV-seropositive. Both conserved end residues are part of each CDR3. Fields, in order: clone size, V gene, D gene, J gene, CDR3 protein. A D gene is named only where the DNA matches it firmly. The size field is filled for only some rows; it gives once, few, many or a size class.

many	TRBV11-2	TRBD2	TRBJ2-7	CASSLYSGGPGF
NA	TRBV7-7	TRBD1	TRBJ2-5	CASTPRTGGGQYF
NA	TRBV27	NA	TRBJ2-7	CASSQIPGLAYEQYF
NA	TRBV27	TRBD1	TRBJ1-2	CASSTRDREGYTF
once	TRBV29-1	TRBD2	TRBJ2-1	CSVGSGGGLSQFF
few	TRBV5-8	NA	TRBJ1-5	CASSFPGTINQPQHF
few	TRBV5-4	NA	TRBJ2-7	CASSWDGTTSYEQYF
NA	TRBV27	NA	TRBJ1-5	CASSLTGSLSGNQPQHF
NA	TRBV11-2	NA	TRBJ1-2	CASSLQTNYGYTF
NA	TRBV5-1	TRBD1	TRBJ1-4	CASSHNRGLLGKNEKLFF
NA	TRBV27	TRBD2	TRBJ2-7	CASSVRTPTSGPSYEQYF
NA	TRBV6-5	NA	TRBJ1-2	CASSYLQGSPDGYTF
NA	TRBV4-2	TRBD1	TRBJ1-4	CASSQETQGPLGEKLFF
NA	TRBV5-1	NA	TRBJ2-5	CASSLAGGLVKETQYF
NA	TRBV28	TRBD2	TRBJ2-2	CASSLDILAGGSGELFF
NA	TRBV7-2	TRBD2	TRBJ2-1	CASSLIRSSGTTVRNEQFF
once	TRBV5-8	TRBD1	TRBJ1-5	CASSLGQISNQPQHF
NA	TRBV6-4	NA	TRBJ2-7	CASSAREGPYEQYF
many	TRBV7-2	NA	TRBJ2-1	CASRRGGAYNEQFF
NA	TRBV9	TRBD2	TRBJ2-3	CASSVGGGRGTDTQYF
NA	TRBV21-1	NA	TRBJ2-3	CASSPDVGMGTDTQYF
few	TRBV5-5	TRBD2	TRBJ2-7	CASSSGGTSGVYEQYF
NA	TRBV5-8	NA	TRBJ2-7	CASSLAPTETYEQYF
NA	TRBV9	NA	TRBJ2-5	CASSVGTVGETQYF
NA	TRBV18	TRBD1	TRBJ1-6	CASSPLGQGDNSPLHF
NA	TRBV7-2	TRBD1	TRBJ1-4	CASSPTGAGEKLFF
NA	TRBV6-6	NA	TRBJ2-6	CASSYSVSGANVLTF
NA	TRBV7-2	NA	NA	CASSLSSYEQYF
few	TRBV2	TRBD2	TRBJ2-7	CATTTSGSSYEQYF
NA	TRBV6-1	TRBD1	TRBJ1-2	CASSLTGTNYGYTF
NA	TRBV19	NA	TRBJ1-5	CASSIDGAVGQPQHF
NA	TRBV28	TRBD1	TRBJ2-7	CASSAGQGPYEQYF
NA	TRBV30	NA	TRBJ1-6	CATRESSYNSPLHF
NA	TRBV5-1	TRBD1	TRBJ1-6	CASSGTGDSPLHF
NA	TRBV27	NA	TRBJ2-7	CASSPQGYEQYF
NA	TRBV21-1	NA	TRBJ2-2	CASSKGLAGTGELFF
NA	TRBV28	TRBD1	TRBJ1-6	CASSFPEGARNSPLHF
NA	TRBV9	TRBD2	TRBJ2-5	CASSETSGGWETQYF
few	TRBV6-4	NA	TRBJ2-3	CASSEAGTPDTQYF
NA	TRBV19	NA	TRBJ1-2	CASSTPFTGEGNYGYTF
NA	TRBV30	TRBD1	TRBJ1-5	CAWSVGQGPNQPQHF
NA	TRBV28	NA	TRBJ1-4	CASRGAINEKLFF
NA	TRBV7-2	NA	TRBJ2-1	CASSLSAVRDEQFF
NA	TRBV19	TRBD2	TRBJ2-5	CASSLVAGWETQYF
NA	TRBV30	TRBD2	TRBJ2-7	CAWSVPTSGLSYEQYF
NA	TRBV7-2	NA	TRBJ1-2	CASSSRQNYGYTF
NA	TRBV18	TRBD1	TRBJ1-5	CASSPGTDNQPQHF
NA	TRBV7-2	NA	TRBJ2-3	CASSFSGTDTQYF
NA	TRBV29-1	NA	TRBJ2-2	CSAVRTYTGELFF
NA	TRBV5-1	TRBD2	TRBJ2-7	CASSLVGGLAPDKRAYEQYF
NA	TRBV10-3	TRBD2	TRBJ2-2	CAIRDPVAGGRGGNTGELFF
NA	TRBV7-8	TRBD2	TRBJ2-7	CASTAGRAYEQYF